This TCR beta chain was profiled in a study of naive and memory T cell subsets. Study conclusions and caveats: Gini index rose across naive, CM, EM and EMRA in CD4 and CD8. TCR abundance followed a power law differing between naive and memory subsets.

This clonotype was recorded many times. What it recognizes is unknown. Two oligonucleotides, mixed equimolar, formed the beta constant-region primer covering TRBC1 and TRBC2. Four rounds of PCR amplified the ligated cDNA using nested alpha and beta constant-region primers plus SP2. The cDNA 3' end received a ligated single-stranded oligonucleotide carrying the SP2 primer and a 12-nucleotide UMI. TCRdb reprocessed the UMI-ligation and nested PCR reads with MiXCR, giving one entry per CDR3 protein. The sample shows approximately 20,000 distinct CDR3 sequences, more than 7% of them seen only once. Per the germline V gene, CDR1 is MNHEY and CDR2 is SVGAGI. This CDR3 is built from 15 residues. Between the trimmed V and J ends, which lost 8 bases and 4 bases, there was a span of 15 bases. Separate alpha and beta amplification began at the second PCR step.

The sequence derives from a human donor in good health. Material for sequencing was central memory CD8+ T cells from blood. J is TRBJ2-6 and V is TRBV6-5; D gene uncertain. In DNA, the CDR3 is TGTGCCAGCGCCCAAGGACCGGAAGGGGCCAACGTCCTGACTTTC. Translated: CASAQGPEGANVLTF.